The sample holds a few counts of the clone carrying this T cell receptor (beta chain). Antigen specificity is unknown. The CDR3 covers 13 residues. The V gene's germline CDR1 is MDHEN and CDR2 SYDVKM. J lost 6 bases, V lost 6 bases, and 5 bases had no gene match. The record originates from a study of blood T cells in healthy people across ages. Findings of the study overall: Long-lived donors carried more naive CD4+ cells and greater diversity than aged donors. A roughly linear fall in TCR beta diversity per million T cells was seen with increasing age. Percentage of naive T cells showed a strong correlation with TCR beta diversity. Researchers deemed the diversity estimates from one million T cells underestimates.

PCR was performed a second time for roughly 7 to 11 cycles using a sample-barcoded 5' primer and a J-beta primer mix. MiXCR was run by TCRdb on the 5' RACE reads, yielding one entry per CDR3 protein. In the table there are fewer than 2,000,000 distinct CDR3 sequences, around 42% of which are singletons. Input material: blood. This clonotype originated in a human donor in good health. The chain couples TRBV28 to TRBJ2-1, with TRBD1 matching over 7 bases. Here the CDR3 reads CASRTTGVNEQFF. The CDR3 DNA reads as TGTGCCAGCAGAACAACAGGGGTCAATGAGCAGTTCTTC.